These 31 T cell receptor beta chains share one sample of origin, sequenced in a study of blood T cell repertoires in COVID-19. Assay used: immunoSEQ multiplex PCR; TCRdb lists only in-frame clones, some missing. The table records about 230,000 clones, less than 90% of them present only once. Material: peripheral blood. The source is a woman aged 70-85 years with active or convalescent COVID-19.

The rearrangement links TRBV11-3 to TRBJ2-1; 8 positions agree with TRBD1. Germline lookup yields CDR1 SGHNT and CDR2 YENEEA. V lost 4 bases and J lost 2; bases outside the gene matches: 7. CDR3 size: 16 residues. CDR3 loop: CASSSDAGGAYNEQFF. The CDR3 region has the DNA TGTGCCAGCAGCTCAGATGCAGGGGGCGCCTACAATGAGCAGTTCTTC.

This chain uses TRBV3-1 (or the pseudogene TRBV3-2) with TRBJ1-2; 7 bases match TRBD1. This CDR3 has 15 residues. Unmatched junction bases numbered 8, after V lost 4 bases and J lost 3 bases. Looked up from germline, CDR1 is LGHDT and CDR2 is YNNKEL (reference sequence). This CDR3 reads CASSRPGQSYYGYTF. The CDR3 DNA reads TGTGCCAGCAGCCGGCCGGGACAGTCGTACTATGGCTACACCTTC.

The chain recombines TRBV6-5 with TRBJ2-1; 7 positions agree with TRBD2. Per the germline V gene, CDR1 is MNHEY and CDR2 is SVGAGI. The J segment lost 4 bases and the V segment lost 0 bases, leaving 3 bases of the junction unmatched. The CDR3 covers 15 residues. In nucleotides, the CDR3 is TGTGCCAGCAGTTACTCGACTAGCCCTTACAATGAGCAGTTCTTC. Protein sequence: CASSYSTSPYNEQFF.

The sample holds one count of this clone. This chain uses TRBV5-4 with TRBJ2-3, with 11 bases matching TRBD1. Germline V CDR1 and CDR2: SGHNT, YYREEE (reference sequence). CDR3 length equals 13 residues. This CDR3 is CASGTGGEDTQYF. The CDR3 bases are TGTGCTTCCGGGACAGGGGGGGAAGATACGCAGTATTTT.

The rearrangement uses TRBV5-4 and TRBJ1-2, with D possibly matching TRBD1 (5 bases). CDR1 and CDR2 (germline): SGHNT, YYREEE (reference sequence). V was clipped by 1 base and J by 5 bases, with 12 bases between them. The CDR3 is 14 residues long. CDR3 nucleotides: TGTGCCAGCAGCTTGCCGCCAGGGAATTATGGCTACACCTTC. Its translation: CASSLPPGNYGYTF.

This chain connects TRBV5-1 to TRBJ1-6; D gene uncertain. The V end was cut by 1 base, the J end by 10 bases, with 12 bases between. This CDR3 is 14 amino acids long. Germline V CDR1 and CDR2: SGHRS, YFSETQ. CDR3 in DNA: TGCGCCAGCAGCTTGTGGGAGCTTGGGTCACCCCTCCACTTT. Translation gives CASSLWELGSPLHF.

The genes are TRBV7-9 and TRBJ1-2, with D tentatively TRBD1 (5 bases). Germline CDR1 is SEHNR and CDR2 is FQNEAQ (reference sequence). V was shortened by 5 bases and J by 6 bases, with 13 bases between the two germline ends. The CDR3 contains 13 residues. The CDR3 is CASSPSGVDGYTF. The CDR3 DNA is TGTGCCAGCAGCCCCTCGGGGGTAGATGGCTACACCTTC. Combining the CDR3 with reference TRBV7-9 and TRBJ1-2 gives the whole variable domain DTGVSQNPRHKITKRGQNVTFRCDPISEHNRLYWYRQTLGQGPEFLTYFQNEAQLEKSRLLSDRFSAERPKGSFSTLEIQRTEQGDSAMYLCASSPSGVDGYTFGSGTRLTVV.

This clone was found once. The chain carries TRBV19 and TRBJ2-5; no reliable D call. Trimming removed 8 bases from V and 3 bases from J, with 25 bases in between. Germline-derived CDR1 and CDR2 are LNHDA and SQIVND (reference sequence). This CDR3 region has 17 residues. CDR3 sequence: CASAKYAGYSHEETQYF. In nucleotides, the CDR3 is TGTGCCAGTGCCAAATACGCAGGTTACTCCCACGAAGAGACCCAGTACTTC.

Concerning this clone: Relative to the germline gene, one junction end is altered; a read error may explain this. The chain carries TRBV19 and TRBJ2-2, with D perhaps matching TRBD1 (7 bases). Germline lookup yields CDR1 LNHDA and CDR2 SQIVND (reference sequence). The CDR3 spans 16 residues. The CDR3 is CASSRQGGSNTGELFF. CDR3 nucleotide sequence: TGCGCCTCTTCCCGACAGGGAGGCTCTAACACCGGGGAGCTGTTTTTT. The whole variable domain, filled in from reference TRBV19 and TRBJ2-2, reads DGGITQSPKYLFRKEGQNVTLSCEQNLNHDAMYWYRQDPGQGLRLIYYSQIVNDFQKGDIAEGYSVSREKKESFPLTVTSAQKNPTAFYLCASSRQGGSNTGELFFGEGSRLTVL.

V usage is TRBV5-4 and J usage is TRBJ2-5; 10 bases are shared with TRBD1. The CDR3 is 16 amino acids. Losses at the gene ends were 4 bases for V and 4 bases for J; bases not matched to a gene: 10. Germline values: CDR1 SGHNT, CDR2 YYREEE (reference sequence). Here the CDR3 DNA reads TGTGCCAGCAGCCCCGGGGGACAGGGGACTGGAGAGACCCAGTACTTC. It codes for CASSPGGQGTGETQYF.

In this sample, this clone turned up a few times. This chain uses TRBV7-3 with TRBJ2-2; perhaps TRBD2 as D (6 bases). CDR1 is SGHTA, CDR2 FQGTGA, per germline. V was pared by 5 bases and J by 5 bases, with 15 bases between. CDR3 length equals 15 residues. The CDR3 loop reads CASSPPGVGTGELFF. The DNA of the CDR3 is TGTGCCAGCAGCCCACCGGGGGTCGGGACCGGGGAGCTGTTTTTT.

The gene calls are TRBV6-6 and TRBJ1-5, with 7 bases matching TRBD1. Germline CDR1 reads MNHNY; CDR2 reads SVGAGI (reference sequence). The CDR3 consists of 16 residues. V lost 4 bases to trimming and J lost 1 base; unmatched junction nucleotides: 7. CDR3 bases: TGTGCCAGCAGTTTGGGACAGCCGGGGAGCAATCAGCCCCAGCATTTT. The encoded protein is CASSLGQPGSNQPQHF.

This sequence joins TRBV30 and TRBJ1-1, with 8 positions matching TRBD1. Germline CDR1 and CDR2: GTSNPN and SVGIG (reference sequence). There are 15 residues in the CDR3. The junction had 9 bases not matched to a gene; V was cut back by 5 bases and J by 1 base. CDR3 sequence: CAWCRPDRANTEAFF. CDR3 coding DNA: TGTGCCTGGTGTCGGCCGGACAGGGCGAACACTGAAGCTTTCTTT.

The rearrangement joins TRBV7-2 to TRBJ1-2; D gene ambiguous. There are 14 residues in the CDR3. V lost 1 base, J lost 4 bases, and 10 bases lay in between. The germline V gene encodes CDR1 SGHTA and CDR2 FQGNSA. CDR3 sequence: CASSLVGIPYGYTF. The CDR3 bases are TGTGCCAGCAGCTTAGTGGGCATACCCTATGGCTACACCTTC.

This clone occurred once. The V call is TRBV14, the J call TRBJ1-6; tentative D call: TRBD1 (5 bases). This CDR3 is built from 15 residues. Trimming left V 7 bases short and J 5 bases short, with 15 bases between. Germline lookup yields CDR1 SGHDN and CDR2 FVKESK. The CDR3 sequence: CASNPSGGHNSPLHF. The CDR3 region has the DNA TGTGCCAGCAACCCGTCGGGGGGTCATAATTCACCCCTCCACTTT.

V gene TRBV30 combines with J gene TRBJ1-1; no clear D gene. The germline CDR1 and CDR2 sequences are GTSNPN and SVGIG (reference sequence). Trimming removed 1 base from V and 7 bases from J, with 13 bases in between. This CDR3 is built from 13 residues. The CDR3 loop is CAWSDGVRDEAFF. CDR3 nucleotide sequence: TGTGCCTGGAGTGACGGGGTACGTGATGAAGCTTTCTTT.

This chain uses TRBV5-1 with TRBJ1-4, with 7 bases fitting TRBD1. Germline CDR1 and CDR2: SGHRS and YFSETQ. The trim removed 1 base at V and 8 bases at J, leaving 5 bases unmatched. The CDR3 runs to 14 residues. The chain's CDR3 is CASSLKGAQEKLFF. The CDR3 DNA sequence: TGCGCCAGCAGCTTGAAGGGGGCTCAAGAAAAACTGTTTTTT.

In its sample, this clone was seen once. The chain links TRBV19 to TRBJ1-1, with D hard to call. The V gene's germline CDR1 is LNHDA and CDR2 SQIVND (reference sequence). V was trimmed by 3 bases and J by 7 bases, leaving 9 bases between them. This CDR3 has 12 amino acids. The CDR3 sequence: CASSIGGFEAFF. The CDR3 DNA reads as TGTGCCAGTAGTATTGGAGGGTTTGAAGCTTTCTTT.

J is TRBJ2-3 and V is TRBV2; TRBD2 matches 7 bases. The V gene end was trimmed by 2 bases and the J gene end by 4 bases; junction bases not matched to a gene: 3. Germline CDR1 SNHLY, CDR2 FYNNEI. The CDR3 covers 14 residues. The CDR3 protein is CASSEREGSDTQYF. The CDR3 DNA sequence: TGTGCCAGCAGTGAAAGGGAGGGGTCAGATACGCAGTATTTT.

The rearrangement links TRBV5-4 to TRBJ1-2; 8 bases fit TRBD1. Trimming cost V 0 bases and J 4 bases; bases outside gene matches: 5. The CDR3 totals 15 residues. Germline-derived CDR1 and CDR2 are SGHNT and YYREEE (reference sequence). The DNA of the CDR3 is TGTGCCAGCAGCTTGGACAGGGGGTCGGTCTATGGCTACACCTTC. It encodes CASSLDRGSVYGYTF.

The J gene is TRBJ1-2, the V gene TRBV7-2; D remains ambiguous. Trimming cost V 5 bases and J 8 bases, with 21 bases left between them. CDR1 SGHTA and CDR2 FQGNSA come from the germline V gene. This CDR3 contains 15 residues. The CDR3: CASSPQTVQPGGYTF. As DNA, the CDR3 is TGTGCCAGCAGCCCACAAACGGTACAGCCTGGGGGCTACACCTTC.

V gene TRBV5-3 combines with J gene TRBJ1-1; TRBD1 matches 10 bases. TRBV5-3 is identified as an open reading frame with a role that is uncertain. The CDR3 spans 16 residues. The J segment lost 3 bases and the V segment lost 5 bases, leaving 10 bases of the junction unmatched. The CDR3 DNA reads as TGTGCCAGAAGACTGACAGGGGGCCCCAAGGACACTGAAGCTTTCTTT. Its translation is CARRLTGGPKDTEAFF.

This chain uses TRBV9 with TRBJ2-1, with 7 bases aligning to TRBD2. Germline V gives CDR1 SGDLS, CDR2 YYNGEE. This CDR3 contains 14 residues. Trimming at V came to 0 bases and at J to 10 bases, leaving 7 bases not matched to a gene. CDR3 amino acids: CASSVGSLSGEQFF. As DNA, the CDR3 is TGTGCCAGCAGCGTAGGGAGCCTTAGCGGGGAGCAGTTCTTC.

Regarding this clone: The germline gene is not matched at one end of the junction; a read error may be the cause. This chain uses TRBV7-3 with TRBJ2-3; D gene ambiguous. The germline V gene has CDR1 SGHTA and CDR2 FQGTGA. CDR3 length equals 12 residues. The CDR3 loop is CASSPDPYTQYF. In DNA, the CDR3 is TGTGCCAGCAGCCCTGATCCATATACACAGTATTTT.

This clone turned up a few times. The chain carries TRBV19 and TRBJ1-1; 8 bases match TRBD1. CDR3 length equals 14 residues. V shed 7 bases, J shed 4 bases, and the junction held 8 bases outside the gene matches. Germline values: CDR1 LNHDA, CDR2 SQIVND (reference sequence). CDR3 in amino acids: CASTPDREVTEAFF. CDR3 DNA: TGTGCCAGTACCCCGGACAGGGAGGTCACTGAAGCTTTCTTT.

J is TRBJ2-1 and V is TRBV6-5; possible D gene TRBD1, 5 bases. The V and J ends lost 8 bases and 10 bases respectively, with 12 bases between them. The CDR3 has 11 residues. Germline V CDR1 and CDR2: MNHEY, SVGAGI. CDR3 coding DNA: TGTGCCAGCGCCAGGGCAGGGGAGCAGTTCTTC. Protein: CASARAGEQFF.

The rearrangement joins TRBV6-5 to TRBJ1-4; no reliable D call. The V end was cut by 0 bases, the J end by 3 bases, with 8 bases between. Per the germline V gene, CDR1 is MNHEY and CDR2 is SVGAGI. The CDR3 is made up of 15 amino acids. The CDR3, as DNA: TGTGCCAGCAGTTACTCATCCCGGTCTAATGAAAAACTGTTTTTT. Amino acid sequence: CASSYSSRSNEKLFF.

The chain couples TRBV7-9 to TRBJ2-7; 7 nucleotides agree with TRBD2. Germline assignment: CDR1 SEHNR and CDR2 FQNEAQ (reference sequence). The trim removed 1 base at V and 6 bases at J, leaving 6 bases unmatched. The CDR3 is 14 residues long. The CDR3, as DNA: TGTGCCAGCAGCTTAGAGGCGGGGGTTGGCGAGCAGTACTTC. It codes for CASSLEAGVGEQYF.

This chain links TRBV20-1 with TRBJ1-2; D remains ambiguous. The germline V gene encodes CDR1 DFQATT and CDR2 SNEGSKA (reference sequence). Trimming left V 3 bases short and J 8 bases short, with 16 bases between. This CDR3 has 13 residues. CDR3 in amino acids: CSASAAGLVGYTF. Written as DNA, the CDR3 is TGCAGTGCTAGTGCGGCAGGCTTAGTCGGCTACACCTTC.

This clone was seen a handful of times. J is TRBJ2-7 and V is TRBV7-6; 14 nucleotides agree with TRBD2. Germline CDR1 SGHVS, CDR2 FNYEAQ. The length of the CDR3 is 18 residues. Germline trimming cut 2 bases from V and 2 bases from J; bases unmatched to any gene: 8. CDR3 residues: CASSLFGTSGGPTYEQYF. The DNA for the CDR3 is TGTGCCAGCAGCTTATTTGGGACTAGCGGGGGACCAACCTACGAGCAGTACTTC. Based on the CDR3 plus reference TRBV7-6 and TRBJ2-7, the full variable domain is GAGVSQSPRYKVTKRGQDVALRCDPISGHVSLYWYRQALGQGPEFLTYFNYEAQQDKSGLPNDRFSAERPEGSISTLTIQRTEQRDSAMYRCASSLFGTSGGPTYEQYFGPGTRLTVT.

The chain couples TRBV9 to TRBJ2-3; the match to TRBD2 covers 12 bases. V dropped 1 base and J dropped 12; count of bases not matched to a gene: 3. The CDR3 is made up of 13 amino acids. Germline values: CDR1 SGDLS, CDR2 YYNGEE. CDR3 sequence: CASSVTSGRIQYF. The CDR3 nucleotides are TGTGCCAGCAGCGTAACTAGCGGGAGGATCCAGTATTTT.